Here is one T cell receptor (beta chain) with its context. The junction does not match germline at one end; this may be a read error. This record comes from a study of blood T cell repertoires in COVID-19. Method: immunoSEQ multiplex PCR; TCRdb's copy keeps in-frame clones and lacks some. The table lists about 280,000 clones, approximately 88% of them singletons, with over 6% in the top ten. This CDR3 is 13 amino acids long. Germline V gene data show CDR1 as LGHDT and CDR2 as YNNKEL (reference sequence). The clonotype originates from a woman in her thirties or forties who had recovered from COVID-19. The rearrangement uses TRBV3-1 (or the pseudogene TRBV3-2) and TRBJ1-2; D remains ambiguous. The source material was PBMCs or T cells enriched from blood (not recorded which). CDR3 residues: CASTQSGNYGYTF. The CDR3 coding sequence is TGTGCCAGCACCCAATCCGGTAACTATGGCTACACCTTC.